The text below deals with one TCR beta chain. Other DNA sequences in this specimen translate into the identical CDR3. This sample stems from a study of long-term antiretroviral therapy in people with HIV. An immunoSEQ assay, version v3.0, was performed at survey level. The protocol was immunoSEQ multiplex PCR, while the TCRdb copy is restricted to in-frame clones and leaves out a portion. Of some 28,000 clones listed, 78% are singletons. V was cut by 0 bases and J by 5 bases, with 13 bases left in between. Germline V gives CDR1 SGHVS, CDR2 FQNEAQ. The CDR3 consists of 15 residues. The sequencing here drew on unsorted PBMCs, taken 1.5 years before starting antiretroviral therapy. V usage is TRBV7-8 and J usage is TRBJ2-5; the D gene is possibly TRBD2 (7 bases). This clonotype was sampled from a man aged 18 to 29 with HIV. The CDR3 sequence: CASSLAGGPRETQYF. In DNA, the CDR3 is TGTGCCAGCAGCTTAGCGGGGGGGCCTCGGGAGACCCAGTACTTC.